This T cell receptor beta chain was recovered during a study of beta chain features in type 1 diabetes. The study's findings and limits: The VDJ junctions of type 1 diabetes patients carried fewer insertions and more deletions. All four CD4+ subsets of Type 1 diabetes patients contained TCRB CDR3s that were moderately but significantly shorter.

V was shortened by 5 bases and J by 10 bases, with 9 bases between the two germline ends. The CDR3 totals 11 residues. Germline-derived CDR1 and CDR2 are MNHEY and SMNVEV (reference sequence). Expressed TCRB transcripts were sequenced, since all the RNA that had been isolated was reverse transcribed. Measured with immunoSEQ multiplex PCR; TCRdb has only the in-frame clones, and not every one. The sample includes 400,000 to 450,000 clones, 11% to 15% of them seen just once. In the case of this clone: As yet, its antigen is unknown.

V gene TRBV27 combines with J gene TRBJ2-1; tentatively, D is TRBD1 (6 bases). This receptor was obtained from a man younger than 40 in good health. The sequenced material came from naive CD4+ T cells from blood. This CDR3 is CASSPGTEQFF. In nucleotides, the CDR3 is TGTGCCAGCAGTCCTGGGACAGAGCAGTTCTTC.